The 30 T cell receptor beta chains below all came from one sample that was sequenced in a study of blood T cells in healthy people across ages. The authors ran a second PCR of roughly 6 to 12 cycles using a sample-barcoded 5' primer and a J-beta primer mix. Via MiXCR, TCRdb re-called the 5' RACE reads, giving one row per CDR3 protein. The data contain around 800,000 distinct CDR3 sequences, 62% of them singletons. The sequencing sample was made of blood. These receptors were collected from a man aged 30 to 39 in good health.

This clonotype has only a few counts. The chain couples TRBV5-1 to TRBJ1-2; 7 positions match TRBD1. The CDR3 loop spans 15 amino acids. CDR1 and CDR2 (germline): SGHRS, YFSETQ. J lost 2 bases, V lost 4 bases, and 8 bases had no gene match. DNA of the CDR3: TGCGCCAGCAGCCCGACAGGGCAGCTAAACTATGGCTACACCTTC. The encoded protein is CASSPTGQLNYGYTF.

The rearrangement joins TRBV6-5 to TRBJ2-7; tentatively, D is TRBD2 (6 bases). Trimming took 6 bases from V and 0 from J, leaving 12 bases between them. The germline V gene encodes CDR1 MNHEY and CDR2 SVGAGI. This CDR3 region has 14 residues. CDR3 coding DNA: TGTGCCAGCAGGGGTGCGGGGACCTCCTACGAGCAGTACTTC. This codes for CASRGAGTSYEQYF.

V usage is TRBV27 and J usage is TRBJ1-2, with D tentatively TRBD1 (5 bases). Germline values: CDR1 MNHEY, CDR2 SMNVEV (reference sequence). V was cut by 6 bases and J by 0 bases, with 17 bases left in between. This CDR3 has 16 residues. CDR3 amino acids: CASSLTRGPSNYGYTF. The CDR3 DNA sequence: TGTGCCAGCAGCCTGACCCGGGGACCGTCTAACTATGGCTACACCTTC.

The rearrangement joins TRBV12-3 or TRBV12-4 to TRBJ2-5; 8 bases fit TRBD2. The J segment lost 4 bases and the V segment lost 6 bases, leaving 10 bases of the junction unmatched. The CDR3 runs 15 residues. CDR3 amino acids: CASSATGGDGETQYF. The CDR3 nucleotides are TGTGCCAGCAGCGCTACGGGGGGGGATGGAGAGACCCAGTACTTC.

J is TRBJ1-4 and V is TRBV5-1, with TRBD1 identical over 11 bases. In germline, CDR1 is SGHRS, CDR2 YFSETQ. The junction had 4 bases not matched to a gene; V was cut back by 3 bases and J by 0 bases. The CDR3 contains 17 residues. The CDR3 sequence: CASSSWDRGATNEKLFF. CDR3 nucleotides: TGCGCCAGCAGCTCCTGGGACAGGGGGGCAACTAATGAAAAACTGTTTTTT. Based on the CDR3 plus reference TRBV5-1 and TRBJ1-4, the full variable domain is KAGVTQTPRYLIKTRGQQVTLSCSPISGHRSVSWYQQTPGQGLQFLFEYFSETQRNKGNFPGRFSGRQFSNSRSEMNVSTLELGDSALYLCASSSWDRGATNEKLFFGSGTQLSVL.

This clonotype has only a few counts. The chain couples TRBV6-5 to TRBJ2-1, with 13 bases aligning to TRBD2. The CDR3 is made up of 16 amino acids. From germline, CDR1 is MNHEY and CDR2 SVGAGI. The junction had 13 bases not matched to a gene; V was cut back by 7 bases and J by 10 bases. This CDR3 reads CASMGLAGKLTYEQFF. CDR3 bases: TGTGCCAGCATGGGACTAGCGGGGAAATTGACCTACGAGCAGTTCTTC.

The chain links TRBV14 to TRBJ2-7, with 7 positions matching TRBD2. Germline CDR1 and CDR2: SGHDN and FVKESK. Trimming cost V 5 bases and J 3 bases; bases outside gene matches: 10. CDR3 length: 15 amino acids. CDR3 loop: CASSAGGGIYYEQYF. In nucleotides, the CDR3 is TGTGCCAGCAGCGCGGGCGGGGGAATCTACTACGAGCAGTACTTC.

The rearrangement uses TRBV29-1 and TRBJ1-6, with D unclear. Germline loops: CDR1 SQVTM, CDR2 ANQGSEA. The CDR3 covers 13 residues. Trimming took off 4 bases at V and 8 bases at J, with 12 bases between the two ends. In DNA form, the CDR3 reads TGCAGCGTTGCGGACGATACCTATTCACCCCTCCACTTT. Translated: CSVADDTYSPLHF.

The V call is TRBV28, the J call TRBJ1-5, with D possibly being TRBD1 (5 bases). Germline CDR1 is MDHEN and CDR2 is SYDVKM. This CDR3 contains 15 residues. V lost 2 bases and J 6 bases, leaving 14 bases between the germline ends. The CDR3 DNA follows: TGTGCCAGCAGTTTAAGGCAGCAGGGACGTCAGCCCCAGCATTTT. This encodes CASSLRQQGRQPQHF.

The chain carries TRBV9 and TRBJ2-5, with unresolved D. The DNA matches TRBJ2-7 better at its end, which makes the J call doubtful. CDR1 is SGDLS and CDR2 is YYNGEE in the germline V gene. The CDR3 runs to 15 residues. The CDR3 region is CASSASGRPPSEQYF. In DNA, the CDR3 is TGTGCCAGCAGCGCGTCGGGCCGACCCCCTAGCGAGCAGTACTTC.

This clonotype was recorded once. In DNA, the CDR3 is TGTGCCAGCAGTGAACAGGGGGGACGACAGCCCCAGCATTTT. Protein sequence: CASSEQGGRQPQHF. The chain recombines TRBV12-3 or TRBV12-4 with TRBJ1-5; 8 bases line up with TRBD1. Germline trimming cut 5 bases from V and 7 bases from J; bases unmatched to any gene: 7. The CDR3 spans 14 residues.

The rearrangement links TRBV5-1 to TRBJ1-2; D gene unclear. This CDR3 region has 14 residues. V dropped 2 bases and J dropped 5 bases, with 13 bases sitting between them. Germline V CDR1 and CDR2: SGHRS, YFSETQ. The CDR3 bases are TGCGCCAGCAGCTTAAAAACGCCATTATATGGCTACACCTTC. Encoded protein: CASSLKTPLYGYTF.

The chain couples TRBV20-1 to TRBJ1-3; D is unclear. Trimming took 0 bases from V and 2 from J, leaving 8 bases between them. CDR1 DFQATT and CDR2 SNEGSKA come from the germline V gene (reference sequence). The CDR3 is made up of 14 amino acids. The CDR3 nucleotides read TGCAGTGCTAGAGATCCTGCTACTGGAAACACCATATATTTT. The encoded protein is CSARDPATGNTIYF.

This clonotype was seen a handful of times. The CDR3, as DNA: TGTGCCAGCAGCGTAGAAGTCGGTGGCTACGAGCAGTACTTC. Residues: CASSVEVGGYEQYF. The chain recombines TRBV9 with TRBJ2-7; no clear D gene. V dropped 0 bases and J dropped 3 bases, with 10 bases sitting between them. Germline CDR1 and CDR2: SGDLS and YYNGEE. The CDR3 spans 14 residues.

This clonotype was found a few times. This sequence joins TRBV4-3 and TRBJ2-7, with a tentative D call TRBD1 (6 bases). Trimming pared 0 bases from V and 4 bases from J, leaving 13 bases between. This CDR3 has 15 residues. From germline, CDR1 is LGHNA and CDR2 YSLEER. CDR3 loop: CASSQEQQGWYEQYF. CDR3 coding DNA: TGCGCCAGCAGCCAAGAACAACAGGGCTGGTACGAGCAGTACTTC.

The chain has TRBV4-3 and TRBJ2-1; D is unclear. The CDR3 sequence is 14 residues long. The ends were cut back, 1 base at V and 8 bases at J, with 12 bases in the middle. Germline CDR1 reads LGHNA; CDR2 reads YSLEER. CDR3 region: CASSQVRSWDEQFF. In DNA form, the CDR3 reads TGCGCCAGCAGCCAAGTACGGAGTTGGGATGAGCAGTTCTTC.

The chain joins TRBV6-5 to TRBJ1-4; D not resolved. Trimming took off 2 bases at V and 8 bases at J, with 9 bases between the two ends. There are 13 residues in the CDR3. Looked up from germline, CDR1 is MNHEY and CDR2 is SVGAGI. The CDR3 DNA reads TGTGCCAGCAGTTACCGACTGTACGAAAAACTGTTTTTT. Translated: CASSYRLYEKLFF.

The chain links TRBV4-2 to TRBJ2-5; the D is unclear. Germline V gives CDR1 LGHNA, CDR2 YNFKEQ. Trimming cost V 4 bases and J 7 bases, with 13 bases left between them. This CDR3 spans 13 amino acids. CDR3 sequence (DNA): TGTGCCAGCAGCCCCTCCCCGCTCCGGACCCAGTACTTC. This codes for CASSPSPLRTQYF.

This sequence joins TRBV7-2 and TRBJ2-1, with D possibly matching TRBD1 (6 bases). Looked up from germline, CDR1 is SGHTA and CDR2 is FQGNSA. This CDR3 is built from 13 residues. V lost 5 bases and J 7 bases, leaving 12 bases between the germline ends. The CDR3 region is CASSANRENEQFF. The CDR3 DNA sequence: TGTGCCAGCAGCGCCAACAGGGAAAATGAGCAGTTCTTC.

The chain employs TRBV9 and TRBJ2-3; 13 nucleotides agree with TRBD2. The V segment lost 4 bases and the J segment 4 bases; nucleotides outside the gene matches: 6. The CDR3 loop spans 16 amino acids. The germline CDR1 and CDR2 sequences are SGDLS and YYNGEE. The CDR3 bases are TGTGCCAGCAGCTCTCGACTAGCGGGGGGACCAGATACGCAGTATTTT. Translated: CASSSRLAGGPDTQYF.

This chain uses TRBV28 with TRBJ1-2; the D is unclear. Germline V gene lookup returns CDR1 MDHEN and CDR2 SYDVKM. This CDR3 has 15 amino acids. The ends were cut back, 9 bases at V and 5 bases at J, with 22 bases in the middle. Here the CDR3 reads CARTLDWTSFYGYTF. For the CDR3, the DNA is TGTGCCAGGACCCTGGACTGGACTTCCTTTTATGGCTACACCTTC.

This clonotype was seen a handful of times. The chain's CDR3 is CSARPLRTSSYEQYF. CDR3 coding DNA: TGCAGTGCTAGACCTCTTCGGACTAGTTCCTACGAGCAGTACTTC. The chain recombines TRBV20-1 with TRBJ2-7, with TRBD2 matching 7 bases. The V gene's germline CDR1 is DFQATT and CDR2 SNEGSKA (reference sequence). Germline trimming cut 2 bases from V and 1 base from J; bases unmatched to any gene: 8. This CDR3 has 15 amino acids.

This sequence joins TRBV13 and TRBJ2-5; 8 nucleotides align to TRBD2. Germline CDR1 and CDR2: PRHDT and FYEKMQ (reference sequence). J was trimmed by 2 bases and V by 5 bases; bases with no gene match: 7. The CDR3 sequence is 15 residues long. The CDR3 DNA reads TGTGCCAGCAGCCCCCTCGGGGGGGATCAAGAGACCCAGTACTTC. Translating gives CASSPLGGDQETQYF.

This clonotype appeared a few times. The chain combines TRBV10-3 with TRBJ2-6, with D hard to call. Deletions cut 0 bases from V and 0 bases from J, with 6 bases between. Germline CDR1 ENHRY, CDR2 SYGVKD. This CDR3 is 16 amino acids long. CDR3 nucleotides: TGTGCCATCAGTGAGTCTCCAGTCTCTGGGGCCAACGTCCTGACTTTC. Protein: CAISESPVSGANVLTF.

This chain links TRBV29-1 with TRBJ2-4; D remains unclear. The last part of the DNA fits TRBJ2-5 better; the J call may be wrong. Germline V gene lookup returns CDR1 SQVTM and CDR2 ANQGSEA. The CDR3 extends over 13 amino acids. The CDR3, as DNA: TGCAGCGTTCCTGTGCCACCTAAAGGGACCCAGTACTTC. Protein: CSVPVPPKGTQYF.

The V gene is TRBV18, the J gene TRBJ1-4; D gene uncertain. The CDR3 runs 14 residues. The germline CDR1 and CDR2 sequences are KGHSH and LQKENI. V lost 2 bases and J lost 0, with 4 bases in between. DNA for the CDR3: TGTGCCAGCTCACCATCCCCAACTAATGAAAAACTGTTTTTT. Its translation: CASSPSPTNEKLFF.

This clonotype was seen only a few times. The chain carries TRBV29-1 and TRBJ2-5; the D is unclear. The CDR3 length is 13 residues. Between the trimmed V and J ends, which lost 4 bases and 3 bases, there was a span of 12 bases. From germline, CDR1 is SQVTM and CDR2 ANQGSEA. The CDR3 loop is CSVARTTEETQYF. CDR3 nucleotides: TGCAGCGTTGCGAGAACGACGGAAGAGACCCAGTACTTC.

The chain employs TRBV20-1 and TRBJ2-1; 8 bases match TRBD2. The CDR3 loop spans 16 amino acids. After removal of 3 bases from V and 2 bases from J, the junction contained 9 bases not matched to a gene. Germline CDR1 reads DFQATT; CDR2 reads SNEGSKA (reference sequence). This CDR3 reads CSASRRRGAPYNEQFF. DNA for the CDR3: TGCAGTGCTAGTCGGAGGCGGGGGGCCCCCTACAATGAGCAGTTCTTC.

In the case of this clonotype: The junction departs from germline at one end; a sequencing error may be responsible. In DNA, the CDR3 is TGCGACAGCAGCTCGGACGTCCGAAGCTCCTATAATTCACCCCTCCACTTT. Amino acid sequence: CDSSSDVRSSYNSPLHF. The chain combines TRBV5-1 with TRBJ1-6; D is uncertain. Germline lookup yields CDR1 SGHRS and CDR2 YFSETQ. This CDR3 is 17 amino acids long.

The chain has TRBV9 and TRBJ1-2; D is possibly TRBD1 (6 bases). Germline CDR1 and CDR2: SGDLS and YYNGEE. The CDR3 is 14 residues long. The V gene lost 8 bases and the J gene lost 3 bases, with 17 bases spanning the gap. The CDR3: CASLGRGSDYGYTF. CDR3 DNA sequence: TGTGCCAGTCTCGGTAGGGGGTCGGACTATGGCTACACCTTC.